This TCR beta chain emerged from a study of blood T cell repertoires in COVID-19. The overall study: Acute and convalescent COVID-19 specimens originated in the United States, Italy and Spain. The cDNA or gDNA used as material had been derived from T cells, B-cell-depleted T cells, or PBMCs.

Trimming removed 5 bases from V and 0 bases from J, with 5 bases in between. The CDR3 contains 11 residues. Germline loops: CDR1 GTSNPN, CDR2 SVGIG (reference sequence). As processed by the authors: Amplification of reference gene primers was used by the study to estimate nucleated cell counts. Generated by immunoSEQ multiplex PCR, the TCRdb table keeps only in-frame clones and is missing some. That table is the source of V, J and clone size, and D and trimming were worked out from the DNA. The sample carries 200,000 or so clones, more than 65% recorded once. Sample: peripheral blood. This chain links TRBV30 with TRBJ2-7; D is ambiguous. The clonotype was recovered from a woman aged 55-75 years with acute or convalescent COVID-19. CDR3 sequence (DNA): TGTGCCTGGGGTAGCTCCTACGAGCAGTACTTC. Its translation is CAWGSSYEQYF.